One sample yielded the 20 T cell receptor beta chains listed below, sequenced in a study of shared clonotypes between healthy human individuals. Profiled with immunoSEQ multiplex PCR; TCRdb holds only in-frame clones, not every one. Among some 2.4 million clones listed, roughly 93% were seen once. Sequenced material: naive CD4+ T cells from PBMCs. Specified subset: CD45RA+ positively selected. The receptors were gathered from a man between 18 and 29 years old in good health. Some clones in this sample may be carry-over from other donors' samples.

This clone appeared a single time. V usage is TRBV28 and J usage is TRBJ2-1, with TRBD2 as a possible D gene (6 bases). With 10 bases removed from V and 7 bases from J, the gap between germline ends came to 17 bases. Germline CDR1 reads MDHEN; CDR2 reads SYDVKM. This CDR3 contains 13 residues. The DNA for the CDR3 is TGTGCCATTACCGGGACTCCGAGGAATGAGCAGTTCTTC. This codes for CAITGTPRNEQFF. Drawing the rest from reference TRBV28 and TRBJ2-1, the complete variable domain is DVKVTQSSRYLVKRTGEKVFLECVQDMDHENMFWYRQDPGLGLRLIYFSYDVKMKEKGDIPEGYSVSREKKERFSLILESASTNQTSMYLCAITGTPRNEQFFGPGTRLTVL.

With regard to this clone: Other DNA sequences in this sample translate to the same CDR3. This chain connects TRBV18 to TRBJ1-5; D gene unclear. Between the trimmed V and J ends, which lost 2 bases and 2 bases, there was a span of 4 bases. Germline CDR1 and CDR2: KGHSH and LQKENI. This CDR3 comprises 13 residues. The CDR3 protein is CASSPGRNQPQHF. For the CDR3, the DNA is TGTGCCAGCTCACCAGGTCGCAATCAGCCCCAGCATTTT. The full variable domain, its missing parts supplied by reference TRBV18 and TRBJ1-5, is NAGVMQNPRHLVRRRGQEARLRCSPMKGHSHVYWYRQLPEEGLKFMVYLQKENIIDESGMPKERFSAEFPKEGPSILRIQQVVRGDSAAYFCASSPGRNQPQHFGDGTRLSIL.

V is TRBV7-2 and J is TRBJ2-5; the D gene is possibly TRBD1 (5 bases). This CDR3 comprises 14 residues. V lost 2 bases, J lost 5 bases, and 12 bases lay in between. Germline loops: CDR1 SGHTA, CDR2 FQGNSA. This chain's CDR3 is CASSLMTVRETQYF. CDR3 DNA sequence: TGTGCCAGCAGCTTAATGACAGTTCGGGAGACCCAGTACTTC. The full variable domain, rest sourced from reference TRBV7-2 and TRBJ2-5, is GAGVSQSPSNKVTEKGKDVELRCDPISGHTALYWYRQSLGQGLEFLIYFQGNSAPDKSGLPSDRFSAERTGGSVSTLTIQRTQQEDSAVYLCASSLMTVRETQYFGPGTRLLVL.

A single count supports this clone. This rearrangement joins TRBV28 to TRBJ2-7, with 7 bases aligning to TRBD1. Germline V lookup: CDR1 MDHEN, CDR2 SYDVKM. The V gene end was trimmed by 3 bases and the J gene end by 5 bases; junction bases not matched to a gene: 7. CDR3 length: 14 residues. In DNA form, the CDR3 reads TGTGCCAGCAGTTTGCCCAGGGGGTCACACGAGCAGTACTTC. Its translation is CASSLPRGSHEQYF.

The CDR3 protein is CASSLGQGVYQPQHF. CDR3 DNA: TGTGCCAGCAGCCTGGGACAGGGCGTATATCAGCCCCAGCATTTT. This chain connects TRBV7-3 to TRBJ1-5; 9 bases align to TRBD1. Germline loops: CDR1 SGHTA, CDR2 FQGTGA. V gave up 5 bases and J gave up 5 bases; unmatched junction bases: 7. The CDR3 is 15 amino acids.

Only one count was recorded for this clone. This chain connects TRBV5-1 to TRBJ2-1, with 8 bases identical to TRBD1. The V gene's germline CDR1 is SGHRS and CDR2 YFSETQ. The CDR3 is 17 residues long. Trimming at V came to 0 bases and at J to 2 bases, leaving 7 bases not matched to a gene. CDR3 loop: CASSLAATGVAYNEQFF. CDR3 DNA: TGCGCCAGCAGCTTGGCCGCGACAGGGGTCGCCTACAATGAGCAGTTCTTC.

V is TRBV5-1 and J is TRBJ1-4; D unclear. Germline V gene lookup returns CDR1 SGHRS and CDR2 YFSETQ. V was pared by 6 bases and J by 4 bases, with 10 bases between. The CDR3 extends over 13 amino acids. The chain's CDR3 is CASTPGVNEKLFF. DNA for the CDR3: TGCGCCAGCACTCCTGGGGTTAATGAAAAACTGTTTTTT.

The V gene is TRBV2, the J gene TRBJ1-4; D remains ambiguous. V was pared by 4 bases and J by 10 bases, with 16 bases between. The length of the CDR3 is 14 residues. In germline, CDR1 is SNHLY, CDR2 FYNNEI. CDR3: CASSVTVGHGKLFF. For the CDR3, the DNA is TGTGCCAGCAGTGTGACCGTGGGCCACGGAAAACTGTTTTTT.

The rearrangement uses TRBV11-2 and TRBJ1-3; D remains ambiguous. CDR3 size: 17 residues. V dropped 6 bases and J dropped 0 bases, with 18 bases sitting between them. Germline CDR1 SGHAT, CDR2 FQNNGV. The CDR3 region is CASRRVREKLSGNTIYF. CDR3 nucleotides: TGTGCCAGCAGGAGGGTGAGGGAAAAACTCTCTGGAAACACCATATATTTT.

The rearrangement joins TRBV29-1 to TRBJ2-5, with TRBD2 as a possible D gene (5 bases). The V and J ends lost 3 bases and 5 bases respectively, with 10 bases between them. Germline CDR1 SQVTM, CDR2 ANQGSEA. The CDR3 runs to 12 residues. CDR3 residues: CSVDMSGETQYF. CDR3 nucleotide sequence: TGCAGCGTTGATATGAGCGGCGAGACCCAGTACTTC.

The chain is built from TRBV5-1 and TRBJ2-2, with D possibly TRBD1 on 5 matching bases. Between the trimmed V and J ends, which lost 1 base and 8 bases, there was a span of 15 bases. There are 15 residues in the CDR3. Per the germline V gene, CDR1 is SGHRS and CDR2 is YFSETQ. CDR3 nucleotide sequence: TGCGCCAGCAGCTTGATCCCAGGGAAGATTGGGGAGCTGTTTTTT. Protein sequence: CASSLIPGKIGELFF.

About this clone itself: This sample includes further DNA sequences coding for the same CDR3. The chain employs TRBV6-6 and TRBJ2-1; D gene unclear. V lost 6 bases and J 7 bases, leaving 7 bases between the germline ends. The CDR3 has 11 amino acids. The V gene's germline CDR1 is MNHNY and CDR2 SVGAGI (reference sequence). CDR3 region: CASSPGNEQFF. CDR3 sequence (DNA): TGTGCCAGCAGCCCTGGAAATGAGCAGTTCTTC.

In DNA form, the CDR3 reads TGTGCCAGCAGTTTATGGGTCGGGGACACCGGGGAGCTGTTTTTT. Residues: CASSLWVGDTGELFF. The chain is built from TRBV28 and TRBJ2-2; a possible D gene is TRBD2 (5 bases). The V end lost 0 bases, the J end lost 3 bases, and 8 bases lay between the germline ends. Per the germline V gene, CDR1 is MDHEN and CDR2 is SYDVKM. This CDR3 is built from 15 residues.

The V call is TRBV11-3, the J call TRBJ2-5; 9 positions match TRBD1. V shed 5 bases, J shed 5 bases, and the junction held 15 bases outside the gene matches. CDR1 SGHNT and CDR2 YENEEA come from the germline V gene. This CDR3 has 17 residues. CDR3 coding DNA: TGTGCCAGCAGCCCGGGATACACAGGGGGCGGTGGGGAGACCCAGTACTTC. Translating gives CASSPGYTGGGGETQYF.

CDR3 bases: TGTGCCAGCAGCTTCGCTAGCGGGAGCTCCTACAATGAGCAGTTCTTC. Translated: CASSFASGSSYNEQFF. The rearrangement links TRBV5-5 to TRBJ2-1; 10 nucleotides line up with TRBD2. Germline V gene sequence: CDR1 SGHKS, CDR2 YYEKEE (reference sequence). This CDR3 region has 16 residues. Germline trimming cut 2 bases from V and 0 bases from J; bases unmatched to any gene: 2.

This clone appeared a single time. This chain connects TRBV28 to TRBJ1-5; the D is unclear. The CDR3 runs to 12 residues. The germline CDR1 and CDR2 sequences are MDHEN and SYDVKM. The V and J ends lost 6 bases and 3 bases respectively, with 6 bases between them. The CDR3, as DNA: TGTGCCAGCAGACTTTACAATCAGCCCCAGCATTTT. Translating gives CASRLYNQPQHF.

The chain carries TRBV7-8 and TRBJ2-1; the D gene is possibly TRBD1 (5 bases). Germline V gene lookup returns CDR1 SGHVS and CDR2 FQNEAQ. Trimming pared 1 base from V and 7 bases from J, leaving 14 bases between. This CDR3 comprises 15 residues. For the CDR3, the DNA is TGTGCCAGCAGCTTAGGCAGGGTTCAATTAAATGAGCAGTTCTTC. Protein sequence: CASSLGRVQLNEQFF.

This chain joins TRBV9 and TRBJ2-2; 8 positions agree with TRBD2. V lost 2 bases to trimming and J lost 4 bases; unmatched junction nucleotides: 10. The CDR3 is made up of 17 amino acids. CDR1 is SGDLS, CDR2 YYNGEE, per germline. The CDR3 region is CASSVSGTRGFTGELFF. The CDR3 coding sequence is TGTGCCAGCAGCGTCTCCGGGACTAGAGGTTTCACCGGGGAGCTGTTTTTT.

The chain is built from TRBV10-2 and TRBJ1-5; 10 bases map to TRBD1. The J segment lost 6 bases and the V segment lost 6 bases, leaving 5 bases of the junction unmatched. This CDR3 spans 14 amino acids. CDR1 WSHSY and CDR2 SAAADI come from the germline V gene. The CDR3 DNA sequence: TGCGCCAGCAGGGGACAGGGGACGATTCAGCCCCAGCATTTT. This translates into CASRGQGTIQPQHF.

The CDR3 coding sequence is TGTGCCAGCAGTTTCCCTACAACAGGGTTAGATGGCTACACCTTC. It specifies CASSFPTTGLDGYTF. This chain links TRBV28 with TRBJ1-2; D perhaps matches TRBD1 (6 bases). This CDR3 comprises 15 residues. V was trimmed by 3 bases and J by 6 bases, leaving 17 bases between them. CDR1 is MDHEN, CDR2 SYDVKM, per germline.